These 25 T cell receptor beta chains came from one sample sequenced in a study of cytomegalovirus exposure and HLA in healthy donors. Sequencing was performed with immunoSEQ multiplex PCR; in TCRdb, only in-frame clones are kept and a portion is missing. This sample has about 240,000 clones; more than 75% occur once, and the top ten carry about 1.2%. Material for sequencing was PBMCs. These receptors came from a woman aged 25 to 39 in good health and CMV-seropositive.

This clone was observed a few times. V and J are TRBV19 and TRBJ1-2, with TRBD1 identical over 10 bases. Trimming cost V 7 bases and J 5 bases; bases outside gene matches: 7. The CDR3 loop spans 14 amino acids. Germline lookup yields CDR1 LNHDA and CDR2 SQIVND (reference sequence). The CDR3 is CASTLDRGGYGYTF. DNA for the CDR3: TGTGCCAGTACTCTGGACAGGGGGGGATATGGCTACACCTTC.

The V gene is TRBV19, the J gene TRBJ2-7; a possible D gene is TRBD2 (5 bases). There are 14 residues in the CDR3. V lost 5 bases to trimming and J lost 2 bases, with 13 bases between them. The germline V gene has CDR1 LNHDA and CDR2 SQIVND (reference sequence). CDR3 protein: CASSSRVTPYEQYF. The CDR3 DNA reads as TGTGCCAGTAGTTCGAGGGTTACCCCCTACGAGCAGTACTTC.

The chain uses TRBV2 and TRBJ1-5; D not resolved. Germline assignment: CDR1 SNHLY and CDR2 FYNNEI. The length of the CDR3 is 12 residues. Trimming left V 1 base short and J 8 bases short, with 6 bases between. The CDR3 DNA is TGTGCCAGCAGTGAAGACCAGGAGCCCCAGCATTTT. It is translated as CASSEDQEPQHF.

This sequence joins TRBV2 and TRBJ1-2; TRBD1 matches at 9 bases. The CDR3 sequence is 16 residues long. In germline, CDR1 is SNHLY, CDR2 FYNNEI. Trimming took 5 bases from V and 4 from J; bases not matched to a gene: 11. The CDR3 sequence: CASSQGEMDRGYGYTF. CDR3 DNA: TGTGCCAGCAGTCAGGGAGAAATGGACAGGGGCTATGGCTACACCTTC.

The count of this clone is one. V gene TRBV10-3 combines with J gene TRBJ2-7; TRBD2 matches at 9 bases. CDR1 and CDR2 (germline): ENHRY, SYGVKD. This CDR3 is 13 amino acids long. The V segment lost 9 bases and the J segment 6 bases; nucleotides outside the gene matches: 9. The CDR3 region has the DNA TGTGCCATTCGGCAGCGGGAGGCCGTCGAGCAGTACTTC. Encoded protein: CAIRQREAVEQYF.

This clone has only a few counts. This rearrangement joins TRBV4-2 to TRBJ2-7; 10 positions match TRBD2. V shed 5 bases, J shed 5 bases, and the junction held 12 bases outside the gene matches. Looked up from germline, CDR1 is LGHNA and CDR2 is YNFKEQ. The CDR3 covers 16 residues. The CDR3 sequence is CASSSSGLAGVHEQYF. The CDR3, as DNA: TGTGCCAGCAGCTCAAGCGGGCTAGCGGGAGTCCACGAGCAGTACTTC.

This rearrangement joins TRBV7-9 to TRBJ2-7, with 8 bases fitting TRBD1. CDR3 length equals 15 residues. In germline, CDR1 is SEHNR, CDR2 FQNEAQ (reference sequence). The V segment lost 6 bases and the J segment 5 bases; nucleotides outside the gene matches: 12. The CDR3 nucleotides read TGTGCCAGCAGACCCTCGGGAACAGGGGGGAACGAGCAGTACTTC. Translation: CASRPSGTGGNEQYF. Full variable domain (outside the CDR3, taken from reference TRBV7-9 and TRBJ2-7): DTGVSQNPRHKITKRGQNVTFRCDPISEHNRLYWYRQTLGQGPEFLTYFQNEAQLEKSRLLSDRFSAERPKGSFSTLEIQRTEQGDSAMYLCASRPSGTGGNEQYFGPGTRLTVT.

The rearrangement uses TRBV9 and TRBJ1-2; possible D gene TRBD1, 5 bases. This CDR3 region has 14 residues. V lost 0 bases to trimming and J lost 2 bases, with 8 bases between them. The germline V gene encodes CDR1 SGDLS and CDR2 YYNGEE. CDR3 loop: CASSVGGDNYGYTF. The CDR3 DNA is TGTGCCAGCAGCGTAGGGGGGGACAACTATGGCTACACCTTC.

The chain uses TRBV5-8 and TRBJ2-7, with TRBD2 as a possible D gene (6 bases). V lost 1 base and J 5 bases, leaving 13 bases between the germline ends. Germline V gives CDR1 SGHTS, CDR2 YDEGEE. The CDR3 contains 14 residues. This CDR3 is CASSLYGSSHEQYF. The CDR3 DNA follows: TGTGCCAGCAGCTTGTACGGGAGCAGCCACGAGCAGTACTTC.

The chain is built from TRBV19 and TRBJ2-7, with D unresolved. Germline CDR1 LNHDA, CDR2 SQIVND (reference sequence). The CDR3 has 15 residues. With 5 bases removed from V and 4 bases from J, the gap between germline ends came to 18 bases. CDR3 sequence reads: CASSLRHPLTYEQYF. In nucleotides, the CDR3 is TGTGCCAGTAGTTTACGACACCCCCTGACATACGAGCAGTACTTC. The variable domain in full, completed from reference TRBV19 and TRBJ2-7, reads DGGITQSPKYLFRKEGQNVTLSCEQNLNHDAMYWYRQDPGQGLRLIYYSQIVNDFQKGDIAEGYSVSREKKESFPLTVTSAQKNPTAFYLCASSLRHPLTYEQYFGPGTRLTVT.

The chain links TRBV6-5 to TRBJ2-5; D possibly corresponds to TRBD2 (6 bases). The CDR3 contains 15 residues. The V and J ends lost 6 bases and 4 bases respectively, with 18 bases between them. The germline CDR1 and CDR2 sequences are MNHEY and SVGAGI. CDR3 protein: CASRPLDGGTETQYF. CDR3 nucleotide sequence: TGTGCCAGCAGGCCGCTGGACGGGGGAACAGAGACCCAGTACTTC.

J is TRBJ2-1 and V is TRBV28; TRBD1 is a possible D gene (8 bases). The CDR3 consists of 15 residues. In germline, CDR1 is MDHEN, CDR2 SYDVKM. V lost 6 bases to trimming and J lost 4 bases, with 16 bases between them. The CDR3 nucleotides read TGTGCCAGCAGCACAGGGGGGGAGTCTTACAATGAGCAGTTCTTC. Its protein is CASSTGGESYNEQFF.

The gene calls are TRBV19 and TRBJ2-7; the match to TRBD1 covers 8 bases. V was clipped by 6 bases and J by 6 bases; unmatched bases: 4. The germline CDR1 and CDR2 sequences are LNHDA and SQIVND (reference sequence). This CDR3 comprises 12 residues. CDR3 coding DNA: TGTGCCAGTAGGGCAGGGGGCGGCGAGCAGTACTTC. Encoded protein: CASRAGGGEQYF. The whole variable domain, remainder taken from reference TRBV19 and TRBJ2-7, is DGGITQSPKYLFRKEGQNVTLSCEQNLNHDAMYWYRQDPGQGLRLIYYSQIVNDFQKGDIAEGYSVSREKKESFPLTVTSAQKNPTAFYLCASRAGGGEQYFGPGTRLTVT.

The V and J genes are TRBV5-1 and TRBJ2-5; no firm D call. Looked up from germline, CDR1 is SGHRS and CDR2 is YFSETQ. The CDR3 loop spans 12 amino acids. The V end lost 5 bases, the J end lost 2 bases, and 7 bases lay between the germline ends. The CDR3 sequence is CASSRNQETQYF. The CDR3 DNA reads TGCGCCAGCAGTCGTAATCAAGAGACCCAGTACTTC.

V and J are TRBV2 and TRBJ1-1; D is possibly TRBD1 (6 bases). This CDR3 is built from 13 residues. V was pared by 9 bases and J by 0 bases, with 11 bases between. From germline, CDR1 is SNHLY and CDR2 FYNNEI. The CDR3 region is CASAGDLNTEAFF. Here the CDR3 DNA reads TGTGCCAGTGCAGGGGATTTGAACACTGAAGCTTTCTTT.

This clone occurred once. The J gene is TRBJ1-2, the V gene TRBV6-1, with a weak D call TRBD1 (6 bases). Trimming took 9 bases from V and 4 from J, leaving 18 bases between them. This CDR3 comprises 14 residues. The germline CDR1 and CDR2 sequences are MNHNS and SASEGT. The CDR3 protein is CASEWGRGVYGYTF. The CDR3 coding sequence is TGTGCCAGTGAGTGGGGCAGGGGAGTCTATGGCTACACCTTC.

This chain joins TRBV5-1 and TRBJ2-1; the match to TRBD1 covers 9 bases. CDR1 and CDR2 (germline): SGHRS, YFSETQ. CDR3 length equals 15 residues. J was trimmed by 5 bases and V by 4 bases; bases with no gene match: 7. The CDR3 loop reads CASSPLGTGNNEQFF. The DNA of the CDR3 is TGCGCCAGCAGCCCCCTAGGGACAGGGAACAATGAGCAGTTCTTC. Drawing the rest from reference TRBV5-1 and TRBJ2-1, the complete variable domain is KAGVTQTPRYLIKTRGQQVTLSCSPISGHRSVSWYQQTPGQGLQFLFEYFSETQRNKGNFPGRFSGRQFSNSRSEMNVSTLELGDSALYLCASSPLGTGNNEQFFGPGTRLTVL.

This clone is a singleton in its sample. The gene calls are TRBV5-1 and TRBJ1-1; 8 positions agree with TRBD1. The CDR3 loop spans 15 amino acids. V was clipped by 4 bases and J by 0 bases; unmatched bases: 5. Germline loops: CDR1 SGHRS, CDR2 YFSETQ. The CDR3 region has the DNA TGCGCCAGCAGCCCCGGGACAGGCATGAACACTGAAGCTTTCTTT. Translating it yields CASSPGTGMNTEAFF.

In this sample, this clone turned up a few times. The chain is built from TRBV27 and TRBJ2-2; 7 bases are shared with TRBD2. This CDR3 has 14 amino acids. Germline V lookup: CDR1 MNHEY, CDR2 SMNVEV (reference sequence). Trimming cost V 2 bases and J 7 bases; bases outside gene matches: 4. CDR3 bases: TGTGCCAGCAGTTTAGCGGGGGTGGGCGGGGAGCTGTTTTTT. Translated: CASSLAGVGGELFF.

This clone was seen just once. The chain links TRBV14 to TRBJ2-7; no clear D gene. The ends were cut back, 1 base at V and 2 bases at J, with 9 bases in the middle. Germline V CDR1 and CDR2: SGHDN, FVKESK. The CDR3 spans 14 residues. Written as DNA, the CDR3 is TGTGCCAGCAGCCAAGGGAACAGTCCCTACGAGCAGTACTTC. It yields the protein CASSQGNSPYEQYF.

CDR3 sequence reads: CASSIRDSSFVLFGYTF. CDR3 DNA sequence: TGTGCCAGTAGTATTAGGGACAGTTCATTCGTTTTGTTTGGCTACACCTTC. The rearrangement links TRBV19 to TRBJ1-2; 7 nucleotides agree with TRBD1. The V gene's germline CDR1 is LNHDA and CDR2 SQIVND (reference sequence). V gave up 3 bases and J gave up 7 bases; unmatched junction bases: 17. The CDR3 consists of 17 residues.

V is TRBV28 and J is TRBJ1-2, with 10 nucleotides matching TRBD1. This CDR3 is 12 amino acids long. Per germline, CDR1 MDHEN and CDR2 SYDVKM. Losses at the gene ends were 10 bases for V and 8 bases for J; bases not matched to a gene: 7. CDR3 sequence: CATRTGGMGYTF. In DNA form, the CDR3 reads TGTGCCACCCGGACAGGGGGAATGGGCTACACCTTC.

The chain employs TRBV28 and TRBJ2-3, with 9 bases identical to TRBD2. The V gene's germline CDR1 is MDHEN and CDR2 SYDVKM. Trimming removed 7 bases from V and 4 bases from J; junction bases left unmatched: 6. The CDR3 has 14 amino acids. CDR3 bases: TGTGCCAGCACCGTAGCGGGAGCCCCAGATACGCAGTATTTT. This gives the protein CASTVAGAPDTQYF.

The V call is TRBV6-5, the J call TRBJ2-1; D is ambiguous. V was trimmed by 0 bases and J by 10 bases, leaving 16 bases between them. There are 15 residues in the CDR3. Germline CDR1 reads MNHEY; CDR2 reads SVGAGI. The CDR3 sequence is CASSYSRRSALEQFF. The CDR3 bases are TGTGCCAGCAGTTACTCAAGGAGATCAGCCTTAGAGCAGTTCTTC.

The CDR3 region has the DNA TGTGCCGCGACGAGAACTAGTACAGAGACCCAGTACTTC. Amino acids: CAATRTSTETQYF. V is TRBV6-1 and J is TRBJ2-5, with a tentative D call TRBD2 (5 bases). Germline V gives CDR1 MNHNS, CDR2 SASEGT. V was clipped by 11 bases and J by 4 bases, with 17 bases between them. The CDR3 runs 13 residues.